This TCR beta chain was obtained from a study of T cell repertoires in cytomegalovirus infection. TCRdb passed the reads through MiXCR, listing each CDR3 protein once. The sample holds 740,000 or so distinct CDR3 sequences, roughly 35% seen once. Study-level findings and limits: CMV-specific TCR beta clonotypes restricted by HLA-C were the ones dominating the ex vivo response. Cumulative frequency (of public TCR beta family members) identified carriers of CMV plus the relevant HLA.

This clonotype was seen more than once but under ten times. Its antigen is currently unknown. The V gene's germline CDR1 is KGHDR and CDR2 SFDVKD. This CDR3 has 18 amino acids. The V gene lost 3 bases and the J gene lost 3 bases, with 23 bases spanning the gap. This sequence originates from a human donor in good health (CMV status not recorded). Some clones in this sample may be carry-over from other donors' samples. Sequencing was done on a sample of PBMCs. This rearrangement joins TRBV24-1 to TRBJ2-7; tentatively, D is TRBD1 (6 bases). CDR3 sequence reads: CATSDPTRTAGTFYEQYF. The CDR3 DNA sequence: TGTGCCACCAGTGATCCAACGAGGACAGCAGGAACCTTCTACGAGCAGTACTTC.